The 10 T cell receptor beta chains below come from one sample, sequenced in a study of metastatic and nonmetastatic thyroid tumors. With MiXCR, TCRdb reprocessed the PCR reads. Of about 21,000 clones listed, about 30% are singletons. Among the patients, none had received any treatment before thyroid surgery. The sample was blood. These receptors came from a female donor with papillary thyroid cancer or a benign thyroid nodule (not recorded which). Some clones in this sample may be carry-over from other donors' samples.

There are a few counts of this clone. The chain has TRBV25-1 and TRBJ1-2; D is unclear. V lost 2 bases and J lost 0, with 7 bases in between. The germline CDR1 and CDR2 sequences are MGHDK and SYGVNS. This CDR3 has 14 residues. DNA of the CDR3: TGTGCCAGCAGTGAAGACGGTGCTAACTATGGCTACACCTTC. This encodes CASSEDGANYGYTF.

This clone has ten or more counts. The J gene is TRBJ2-3, the V gene TRBV6-5, with unresolved D. V shed 1 base and J shed 0 bases, with 5 bases lying between them. The CDR3 spans 14 residues. Germline assignment: CDR1 MNHEY and CDR2 SVGAGI. The CDR3 nucleotides are TGTGCCAGCAGTTACTTCAGGAGCACAGATACGCAGTATTTT. The encoded protein is CASSYFRSTDTQYF.

Note on this clone: No conserved phenylalanine or tryptophan is present at the end of the CDR3, so a read error is the likely explanation. This chain links TRBV20-1 with TRBJ2-1, with TRBD2 matching over 7 bases. Germline lookup yields CDR1 DFQATT and CDR2 SNEGSKA (reference sequence). The CDR3 sequence is 17 residues long. V trimming: 3 bases; J trimming: 7 bases; junction bases outside the gene matches: 18. CDR3 coding DNA: TGCAGTGCTAGCACCGGGTACGGCAGCGGGGCGAAAAATGAGCAGTTCTGC. Residues: CSASTGYGSGAKNEQFC.

This clone has at least ten counts. For the CDR3, the DNA is TGTGCCAGCAGTTGGCTAGCGGATAACAATGAGCAGTTCTTC. Translated, it gives CASSWLADNNEQFF. The rearrangement links TRBV6-1 to TRBJ2-1, with 7 positions matching TRBD2. Trimming at V came to 5 bases and at J to 5 bases, leaving 6 bases not matched to a gene. Germline assignment: CDR1 MNHNS and CDR2 SASEGT. The CDR3 covers 14 residues.

The V and J genes are TRBV11-2 and TRBJ2-7, with 9 positions matching TRBD2. Germline V gene data show CDR1 as SGHAT and CDR2 as FQNNGV. The CDR3 contains 15 residues. Trimming at V came to 1 base and at J to 3 bases, leaving 4 bases not matched to a gene. The CDR3 DNA is TGTGCCAGCAGCTTAGCCAGTAGCGGGAGCTACGAGCAGTACTTC. This codes for CASSLASSGSYEQYF. Together with reference TRBV11-2 and TRBJ2-7, the CDR3 gives the full variable domain: EAGVAQSPRYKIIEKRQSVAFWCNPISGHATLYWYQQILGQGPKLLIQFQNNGVVDDSQLPKDRFSAERLKGVDSTLKIQPAKLEDSAVYLCASSLASSGSYEQYFGPGTRLTVT.

This clone has ten or more counts. The rearrangement uses TRBV9 and TRBJ2-1; 7 bases map to TRBD2. The CDR3 sequence is 13 residues long. Per the germline V gene, CDR1 is SGDLS and CDR2 is YYNGEE. V lost 2 bases to trimming and J lost 6 bases; unmatched junction nucleotides: 2. This CDR3 is CASSVGGINEQFF. The CDR3 DNA reads as TGTGCCAGCAGCGTGGGAGGGATCAATGAGCAGTTCTTC. Complete variable domain (other parts from reference TRBV9 and TRBJ2-1): DSGVTQTPKHLITATGQRVTLRCSPRSGDLSVYWYQQSLDQGLQFLIQYYNGEERAKGNILERFSAQQFPDLHSELNLSSLELGDSALYFCASSVGGINEQFFGPGTRLTVL.

This clone was counted ten times or more. The chain employs TRBV28 and TRBJ2-7; D perhaps matches TRBD1 (5 bases). V dropped 3 bases and J dropped 2 bases, with 11 bases sitting between them. The CDR3 covers 14 residues. Germline V gene lookup returns CDR1 MDHEN and CDR2 SYDVKM. The CDR3 sequence: CASSLAQGPYEQYF. DNA for the CDR3: TGTGCCAGCAGTTTGGCCCAGGGCCCCTACGAGCAGTACTTC.

V and J are TRBV3-1 and TRBJ2-3, with D perhaps matching TRBD2 (6 bases). With 8 bases removed from V and 2 bases from J, the gap between germline ends came to 17 bases. CDR3 length equals 15 residues. Looked up from germline, CDR1 is LGHDT and CDR2 is YNNKEL (reference sequence). Here the CDR3 reads CASSANVADTDTQYF. The CDR3 DNA reads TGTGCCAGCTCCGCCAACGTAGCGGACACAGATACGCAGTATTTT.

This clone was seen at least ten times. V is TRBV4-1 and J is TRBJ2-7, with 8 bases matching TRBD1. The ends lost 1 base at V and 2 bases at J; junction bases unmatched: 4. The length of the CDR3 is 15 residues. Germline CDR1 reads MGHRA; CDR2 reads YSYEKL. CDR3 protein: CASSQAGTGAYEQYF. The CDR3 region has the DNA TGCGCCAGCAGCCAAGCTGGGACAGGTGCCTACGAGCAGTACTTC.

This clone was observed at least ten times. The genes are TRBV6-6 and TRBJ2-4; D gene uncertain. Germline V gene lookup returns CDR1 MNHNY and CDR2 SVGAGI (reference sequence). V lost 0 bases and J 2 bases, leaving 14 bases between the germline ends. CDR3 length: 17 residues. The chain's CDR3 is CASSYSEGARTKNIQYF. As DNA, the CDR3 is TGTGCCAGCAGTTACTCCGAAGGAGCCCGAACCAAAAACATTCAGTACTTC.